Each of the 18 T cell receptor beta chains below was sequenced from the same sample in a study of B cell selection in AIRE deficiency (dated by TCRdb to 2018 to 2020). Library generation was performed with the immunoSEQ multiplex PCR assay. In its TCRdb copy, this immuneACCESS table keeps in-frame sequences only and misses some clones. Where compared with another copy, unresolved V genes explain less than half of these, and the others have no known cause. The sample has fewer than 30,000 clones on record, roughly 96% of them singletons. In total, the top ten clones hold just under 0.25% of the sample. CD4+CD127+ cells were sorted as the conventional CD4 T cell population. The material sequenced was CD4+CD127+ conventional T cells sorted from PBMCs. The receptors stem from a human donor in good health.

Details on this clone: At the DNA level, this CDR3 is encoded by other sequences in the same sample as well. V and J are TRBV25-1 and TRBJ1-2; perhaps TRBD1 as D (6 bases). Germline V gives CDR1 MGHDK, CDR2 SYGVNS. The ends were cut back, 1 base at V and 5 bases at J, with 17 bases in the middle. This CDR3 comprises 16 residues. CDR3 amino acids: CASSEFGVRGRYGYTF. CDR3 sequence (DNA): TGTGCCAGCAGTGAATTTGGTGTCAGGGGCAGATATGGCTACACCTTC.

The rearrangement uses TRBV19 and TRBJ2-2, with D unclear. CDR3 length: 15 amino acids. Germline CDR1 is LNHDA and CDR2 is SQIVND (reference sequence). Trimming removed 1 base from V and 5 bases from J, with 11 bases in between. The CDR3 DNA follows: TGTGCCAGTAGTATAGCGTCCGTGCGGACCGGGGAGCTGTTTTTT. Amino acids: CASSIASVRTGELFF.

The rearrangement uses TRBV6-4 and TRBJ1-2; D is perhaps TRBD1 (5 bases). The CDR3 runs to 19 residues. V gave up 3 bases and J gave up 2 bases, with 25 bases separating them. Germline V gene lookup returns CDR1 MRHNA and CDR2 SNTAGT. This CDR3 is CASSEKVQAIFPLNYGYTF. In DNA, the CDR3 is TGTGCCAGCAGTGAAAAGGTACAGGCGATTTTCCCATTAAACTATGGCTACACCTTC.

This clone was seen once. This chain joins TRBV10-3 and TRBJ2-1; D is uncertain. V was trimmed by 6 bases and J by 8 bases, leaving 8 bases between them. In germline, CDR1 is ENHRY, CDR2 SYGVKD. The CDR3 extends over 11 amino acids. CDR3 nucleotides: TGTGCCATCAGAGAGAACGATGAGCAGTTCTTC. It yields the protein CAIRENDEQFF.

This clone was detected a few times. The rearrangement links TRBV4-1 to TRBJ2-2, with D perhaps matching TRBD1 (6 bases). The CDR3 is 15 amino acids. V shed 0 bases and J shed 13 bases, with 18 bases lying between them. Germline V gene lookup returns CDR1 MGHRA and CDR2 YSYEKL. The CDR3, as DNA: TGCGCCAGCAGCCAAGATGGGGGCGAGGCGGGCGTGCTGTTTTTT. It yields the protein CASSQDGGEAGVLFF.

This clone was seen only once. The chain joins TRBV25-1 to TRBJ2-3, with 7 bases lining up with TRBD2. J gave up 1 base and V 7 bases, and 8 bases lay outside the gene matches. The CDR3 totals 15 residues. Looked up from germline, CDR1 is MGHDK and CDR2 is SYGVNS. The CDR3, as DNA: TGTGCCAGCATGGGGGGGTTCTTGGGCACAGATACGCAGTATTTT. Protein sequence: CASMGGFLGTDTQYF.

A remark on this clone: One junction end disagrees with the germline gene, perhaps due to a read error. This chain joins TRBV10-3 and TRBJ2-7; TRBD1 is a possible D gene (5 bases). The CDR3 runs to 13 residues. Germline V gene lookup returns CDR1 ENHRY and CDR2 SYGVKD. The CDR3 is CAISESKGQRLSF. The CDR3 nucleotides are TGTGCCATCAGTGAGTCGAAGGGGCAGAGGCTGAGCTTC.

This clone came up a few times. The J gene is TRBJ2-3, the V gene TRBV11-2; D is possibly TRBD2 (6 bases). Germline V gene lookup returns CDR1 SGHAT and CDR2 FQNNGV. The germline V and J ends were trimmed by 5 bases and 0 bases, with 12 bases remaining between them. The CDR3 contains 15 residues. CDR3 sequence (DNA): TGTGCCAGCAGCCGAGGACTATTTAGCACAGATACGCAGTATTTT. Protein product: CASSRGLFSTDTQYF.

The gene calls are TRBV10-1 and TRBJ2-3; D remains unclear. The CDR3 is 12 residues long. CDR1 and CDR2 (germline): WNHNN, SYGVQD (reference sequence). V was clipped by 2 bases and J by 6 bases, with 6 bases between them. CDR3 sequence reads: CASSEGRDTQYF. CDR3 nucleotide sequence: TGCGCCAGCAGTGAGGGACGGGATACGCAGTATTTT.

The genes are TRBV10-3 and TRBJ1-2; D call uncertain. This CDR3 spans 14 amino acids. Germline CDR1 reads ENHRY; CDR2 reads SYGVKD. V was shortened by 6 bases and J by 0 bases, with 11 bases between the two germline ends. CDR3 coding DNA: TGTGCCATCAGCCTACAGAGTTCTAACTATGGCTACACCTTC. Its protein product is CAISLQSSNYGYTF.

The rearrangement links TRBV6-6 to TRBJ2-7; tentatively, D is TRBD1 or TRBD2 (5 bases each). Germline CDR1 MNHNY, CDR2 SVGAGI (reference sequence). The ends were cut back, 11 bases at V and 6 bases at J, with 26 bases in the middle. The CDR3 extends over 15 amino acids. The CDR3 region has the DNA TGTGCCGCCTCCCAGCACTCCGGCCTGAGGGGCGAGCAGTACTTC. Residues: CAASQHSGLRGEQYF.

In its sample, this clone was seen once. The chain employs TRBV11-2 and TRBJ1-2; no clear D. V gave up 1 base and J gave up 2 bases, with 8 bases separating them. The CDR3 is made up of 14 amino acids. The germline CDR1 and CDR2 sequences are SGHAT and FQNNGV. The CDR3 reads CASSLAAENYGYTF. The DNA of the CDR3 is TGTGCCAGCAGCTTAGCGGCTGAAAACTATGGCTACACCTTC.

This clone was seen only once. The chain employs TRBV2 and TRBJ1-5, with TRBD1 as a possible D gene (6 bases). Germline V CDR1 and CDR2: SNHLY, FYNNEI. Deletions cut 4 bases from V and 7 bases from J, with 11 bases between. CDR3 length equals 13 residues. Here the CDR3 reads CASSVQGEQPQHF. The DNA for the CDR3 is TGTGCCAGCAGTGTACAGGGTGAGCAGCCCCAGCATTTT.

The chain is built from TRBV6-6 and TRBJ1-1; D is unclear. The CDR3 loop spans 11 amino acids. V was pared by 6 bases and J by 9 bases, with 11 bases between. The germline V gene encodes CDR1 MNHNY and CDR2 SVGAGI (reference sequence). CDR3 residues: CASSPGLKAFF. CDR3 bases: TGTGCCAGCAGCCCCGGGTTGAAAGCTTTCTTT.

The chain couples TRBV2 to TRBJ1-4; D gene unclear. This CDR3 comprises 12 residues. The germline CDR1 and CDR2 sequences are SNHLY and FYNNEI. Trimming removed 11 bases at V and 5 bases at J, with 12 bases between. CDR3 coding DNA: TGTGCCCTCGGACGATCAAATGAAAAACTGTTTTTT. Residues: CALGRSNEKLFF.

This clone occurred a few times. The chain recombines TRBV6-1 with TRBJ1-2; 9 positions match TRBD1. V trimming: 5 bases; J trimming: 3 bases; junction bases outside the gene matches: 4. CDR3 length: 14 amino acids. The germline CDR1 and CDR2 sequences are MNHNS and SASEGT. This CDR3 is CASSLGQGDYGYTF. The CDR3 DNA reads TGTGCCAGCAGTTTGGGACAGGGTGACTATGGCTACACCTTC.

The genes are TRBV7-8 and TRBJ1-1; D is undetermined. Germline-derived CDR1 and CDR2 are SGHVS and FQNEAQ. V lost 1 base and J 0 bases, leaving 9 bases between the germline ends. The CDR3 totals 15 residues. Here the CDR3 reads CASSLGGRVNTEAFF. DNA of the CDR3: TGTGCCAGCAGCTTAGGAGGTAGGGTGAACACTGAAGCTTTCTTT.

The chain recombines TRBV29-1 with TRBJ2-1; tentatively, D is TRBD1 or TRBD2 (7 bases each). The V end was cut by 7 bases, the J end by 3 bases, with 13 bases between. There are 13 residues in the CDR3. Germline-derived CDR1 and CDR2 are SQVTM and ANQGSEA. CDR3 in DNA: TGCAGCGGGGGGGGACAGTTCTACAATGAGCAGTTCTTC. Translated, it gives CSGGGQFYNEQFF.